Described below is a single T cell receptor beta chain sequence and its context. Its matching antigen is unknown. Here immunoSEQ multiplex PCR was the method, and the copy in TCRdb shows in-frame clones only, minus some. The sample lists 2 million to 2.5 million clones, about 94% occurring once. These data are taken from a study of shared clonotypes between healthy human individuals. Overall study results and limits: What limited the represented genetic and exposure-history diversity was the small number of donors.

The sequenced sample consisted of naive CD4+ T cells sorted from blood. Subset in this sample: CD45RA+ positively selected. The receptor was isolated from a man aged 18 to 29 in good health.

In DNA form, the CDR3 reads TGTGCCAGCAGCCCGTCAGGGGGGGCGAAGGGTGGCTACACCTTC. It encodes CASSPSGGAKGGYTF. The chain carries TRBV7-9 and TRBJ1-2, with 7 nucleotides matching TRBD1. This CDR3 has 15 residues. From germline, CDR1 is SEHNR and CDR2 FQNEAQ (reference sequence). The V segment lost 5 bases and the J segment 7 bases; nucleotides outside the gene matches: 13.